A selection of T cell receptor beta chains follows, all from one sample in a study of beta chain features in type 1 diabetes. Some clones are missing from TCRdb's copy, which holds only in-frame ones; the method was immunoSEQ multiplex PCR. The sample holds hundreds of thousands of clones, 15% seen once. The sample comprised naive CD4+ T cells from blood. Source of these receptors: a man aged 18 to 30 in good health. Each CDR3 is given with its conserved first and last residue. The D gene is left open where the match is weak. Only some rows state a clone size, as once, few, many or a class for expanded clones.

d_call | clone_size | j_call | v_call | cdr3_nt | cdr3_aa
NA | NA | TRBJ2-7 | TRBV10-3 | TGTGCCATCAGCCCGCAGGGTTTACGGGGCGAGCAGTACTTC | CAISPQGLRGEQYF
TRBD1 | few | TRBJ2-1 | TRBV6-5 | TGTGCCAGCAGTCCGGACAGGGGGAATGAGCAGTTCTTC | CASSPDRGNEQFF
NA | NA | TRBJ2-2 | TRBV7-3 | TGTGCCAGCAGCCCGGGACGACTCACCGGGGAGCTGTTTTTT | CASSPGRLTGELFF
NA | few | TRBJ2-1 | TRBV9 | TGTGCCAGCAGCGTATATCCGGGCTCCTACAATGAGCAGTTCTTC | CASSVYPGSYNEQFF
TRBD1 | NA | TRBJ2-5 | TRBV7-9 | TGTGCCGGGGACAGGGGAGAGACCCAGTACTTC | CAGDRGETQYF
NA | few | TRBJ2-7 | TRBV28 | TGTGCCAGCGGAACTACCTACGAGCAGTACTTC | CASGTTYEQYF
NA | NA | TRBJ2-3 | TRBV5-1 | TGCGCCAGCAGCTTGCGAACCACAGATACGCAGTATTTT | CASSLRTTDTQYF
NA | NA | TRBJ2-2 | TRBV4-3 | TGCGCCAGCAGGAACAGGGTGGACACCGGGGAGCTGTTTTTT | CASRNRVDTGELFF
TRBD2 | few | TRBJ2-1 | TRBV9 | TGTGCCAGCAGGGCTAGCGGGGGAACCTACAATGAGCAGTTCTTC | CASRASGGTYNEQFF
NA | few | TRBJ2-7 | TRBV7-2 | TGTGCCAGCTCAGGGGGGCCCGCCTACGAGCAGTACTTC | CASSGGPAYEQYF
NA | NA | TRBJ2-7 | TRBV7-2 | TGTGCCAGCAGCCTACACAGGTTCTACGAGCAGTACTTC | CASSLHRFYEQYF
NA | NA | TRBJ1-1 | TRBV5-1 | TGCGCCAGCAGCTTGGAACAAACCCTGGGAGCTTTCTTT | CASSLEQTLGAFF
NA | few | TRBJ2-7 | TRBV5-4 | TGTGCCAGCAGCCCGATTGATGGATACGAGCAGTACTTC | CASSPIDGYEQYF
TRBD1 | many | TRBJ2-1 | TRBV27 | TGTGCCAGCAGTCGACAGGGGTTGTACAATGAGCAGTTCTTC | CASSRQGLYNEQFF
NA | few | TRBJ2-7 | TRBV28 | TGTGCCAGCAGTTTATTCTCGGGTTCCTCGCTATCCTACGAGCAGTACTTC | CASSLFSGSSLSYEQYF
TRBD1 | few | TRBJ1-4 | TRBV28 | TGTGCCAGCAGCCCTTTATGGCCCGCGGTGAGGGGGCTAAGTGAAAAACTGTTTTTT | CASSPLWPAVRGLSEKLFF
TRBD2 | NA | TRBJ2-7 | TRBV7-9 | TGTGCCAGCAGCTTAAGTTCTAGCGGGGGGACGGGCTACGAGCAGTACTTC | CASSLSSSGGTGYEQYF
TRBD2 | few | TRBJ2-3 | TRBV27 | TGTGCCAGCAGCCCGGGACTAGCCTCTGGGGCCACAGATACGCAGTATTTT | CASSPGLASGATDTQYF
NA | NA | TRBJ2-5 | TRBV7-6 | TGTGCCAGCAGCTTGGGCATCCGCGAGGCAGAGACCCAGTACTTC | CASSLGIREAETQYF
NA | NA | TRBJ1-2 | TRBV20-1 | TGCAGTGCTAGAGATGGCTACACCTTC | CSARDGYTF
TRBD1 | few | TRBJ2-1 | TRBV15 | TGTGCCACCAGCAGATACTCGCAGGGGGCTACGCCCGTCTTC | CATSRYSQGATPVF
NA | NA | TRBJ2-1 | TRBV12-5 | TGTGCTAGTGCCATAGAACTACCCTACAATGAGCAGTTCTTC | CASAIELPYNEQFF